Below, 5 T cell receptor beta chains from the same sample are listed, as sequenced in a study of breast tumors, draining lymph nodes, adjacent tissues. Breast cancer patients provided tissue from their axillary draining lymph nodes. TCRdb recomputed calls from the multiplex PCR reads with MiXCR, one row per CDR3 protein. The sample lists over 150,000 distinct CDR3 sequences; approximately 33% were seen once. What was sequenced was axillary lymph node tissue. The receptors stem from a female donor with breast cancer. Some clones in this sample may be carry-over from other donors' samples.

The sample holds many counts of this clonotype. This chain connects TRBV2 to TRBJ2-5; 7 nucleotides line up with TRBD1. Unmatched junction bases numbered 4, after V lost 4 bases and J lost 5 bases. CDR1 and CDR2 (germline): SNHLY, FYNNEI. This CDR3 has 13 residues. CDR3 nucleotides: TGTGCCAGCAGTGGGGCAGGGGGTGAGACCCAGTACTTC. This codes for CASSGAGGETQYF.

Notes on this clonotype: Because the CDR3 is missing its conserved closing phenylalanine or tryptophan, this is likely a read error. It is unclear where the CDR3 begins or ends on the DNA, so no DNA is shown, and the CDR3 is as TCRdb lists it. This rearrangement joins TRBV4-1 to TRBJ2-2; TRBD2 reflects the table's D call only, with no check against the DNA. From germline, CDR1 is MGHRA and CDR2 YSYEKL. The CDR3 is made up of 18 amino acids, end residues included. Here the CDR3 reads CASSQVRGRAGNTGELMS.

This clonotype showed up many times. The genes are TRBV9 and TRBJ2-3, with 10 bases that match TRBD2. V was pared by 6 bases and J by 1 base, with 5 bases of the junction left unmatched. CDR1 is SGDLS, CDR2 YYNGEE, per germline. The CDR3 has 15 amino acids. This chain's CDR3 is CASTPLAGGTDTQYF. CDR3 in DNA: TGTGCCAGCACCCCCCTAGCGGGAGGCACAGATACGCAGTATTTT.

J is TRBJ2-5 and V is TRBV20-1; maybe TRBD2 (5 bases). The CDR3 contains 12 residues. CDR1 is DFQATT and CDR2 is SNEGSKA in the germline V gene (reference sequence). V shed 7 bases and J shed 2 bases, with 11 bases lying between them. For the CDR3, the DNA is TGCAGTGAGGCACAGCGGCAAGAGACCCAGTACTTC. This encodes CSEAQRQETQYF.

This clonotype was seen at least ten times. The chain joins TRBV7-2 to TRBJ2-7; 9 bases match TRBD1. This CDR3 contains 13 residues. V gave up 3 bases and J gave up 7 bases; unmatched junction bases: 4. Germline CDR1 SGHTA, CDR2 FQGNSA. The CDR3 loop is CASSLGQGWEQYF. In nucleotides, the CDR3 is TGTGCCAGCAGCTTGGGACAGGGTTGGGAGCAGTACTTC.